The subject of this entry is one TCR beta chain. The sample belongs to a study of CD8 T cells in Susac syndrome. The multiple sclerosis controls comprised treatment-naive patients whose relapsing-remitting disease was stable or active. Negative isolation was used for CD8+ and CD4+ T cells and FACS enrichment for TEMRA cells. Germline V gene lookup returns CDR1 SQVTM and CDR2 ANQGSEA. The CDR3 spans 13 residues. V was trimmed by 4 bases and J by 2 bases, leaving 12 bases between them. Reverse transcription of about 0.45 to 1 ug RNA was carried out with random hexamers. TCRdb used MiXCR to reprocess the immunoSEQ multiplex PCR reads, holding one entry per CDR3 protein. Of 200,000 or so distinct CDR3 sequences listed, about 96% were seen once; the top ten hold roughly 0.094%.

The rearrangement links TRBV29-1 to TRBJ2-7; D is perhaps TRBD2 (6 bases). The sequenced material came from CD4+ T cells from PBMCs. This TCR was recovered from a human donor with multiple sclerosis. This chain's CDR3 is CSVAEGNPYEQYF. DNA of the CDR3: TGCAGCGTTGCGGAGGGGAACCCCTACGAGCAGTACTTC.